The 8 T cell receptor beta chains presented below share a single source sample, sequenced in a study of untreated major depressive disorder. The data were produced by immunoSEQ multiplex PCR, yet TCRdb's version contains in-frame clones alone and is incomplete. Of tens of thousands of clones detected, around 92% appear once; the ten largest clones hold under 0.6%. The source material was CD4+ T cells from PBMCs. These receptors originate from a woman aged 40 to 49 in good health.

This chain joins TRBV6-5 and TRBJ2-3, with D unclear. The CDR3 sequence is 13 residues long. V was cut by 2 bases and J by 2 bases, with 5 bases left in between. The V gene's germline CDR1 is MNHEY and CDR2 SVGAGI. The chain's CDR3 is CASSYDYTDTQYF. The CDR3 nucleotides are TGTGCCAGCAGTTACGATTACACAGATACGCAGTATTTT.

Written as DNA, the CDR3 is TGTGCCAGCAGCGAAGGAAGAATAGCTAATGAAAAACTGTTTTTT. Translating it yields CASSEGRIANEKLFF. The rearrangement links TRBV28 to TRBJ1-4; D remains ambiguous. There are 15 residues in the CDR3. V shed 6 bases and J shed 3 bases, with 14 bases lying between them. Germline V gives CDR1 MDHEN, CDR2 SYDVKM.

J is TRBJ2-7 and V is TRBV27; no definite D call. The V end was cut by 2 bases, the J end by 4 bases, with 3 bases between. There are 11 residues in the CDR3. CDR1 is MNHEY, CDR2 SMNVEV, per germline (reference sequence). In DNA form, the CDR3 reads TGTGCCAGCAGTTTAGGGTACGAGCAGTACTTC. Amino acid sequence: CASSLGYEQYF.

This clone was counted only a few times. The chain recombines TRBV2 with TRBJ2-3; the match to TRBD2 covers 10 bases. This CDR3 has 15 amino acids. Germline CDR1 SNHLY, CDR2 FYNNEI. V shed 7 bases, J shed 1 base, and the junction held 5 bases outside the gene matches. DNA for the CDR3: TGTGCCAGCACTCCAACTAGCGGGGGCACAGATACGCAGTATTTT. Protein sequence: CASTPTSGGTDTQYF.

The chain employs TRBV5-4 and TRBJ1-3; D might be TRBD1 (5 bases). With 4 bases removed from V and 7 bases from J, the gap between germline ends came to 21 bases. This CDR3 has 16 residues. CDR1 and CDR2 from the germline V gene are SGHNT and YYREEE (reference sequence). The CDR3 spells CASSLSLGESVNTIYF. The DNA for the CDR3 is TGTGCCAGCAGCCTCTCTCTGGGGGAATCAGTGAACACCATATATTTT. Variable domain in full (rest from reference TRBV5-4 and TRBJ1-3): ETGVTQSPTHLIKTRGQQVTLRCSSQSGHNTVSWYQQALGQGPQFIFQYYREEENGRGNFPPRFSGLQFPNYSSELNVNALELDDSALYLCASSLSLGESVNTIYFGEGSWLTVV.

The gene calls are TRBV10-3 and TRBJ1-5, with D uncertain. Germline lookup yields CDR1 ENHRY and CDR2 SYGVKD. The CDR3 sequence is 15 residues long. The V end was cut by 6 bases, the J end by 3 bases, with 15 bases between. CDR3 amino acids: CAIRSSGADNQPQHF. Written as DNA, the CDR3 is TGTGCCATCAGGAGTAGCGGCGCCGACAATCAGCCCCAGCATTTT.

Written as DNA, the CDR3 is TGTGCCAGCAGCGAATACAGTACCCTCTCTGGGGCCAACGTCCTGACTTTC. Encoded protein: CASSEYSTLSGANVLTF. The chain recombines TRBV9 with TRBJ2-6; D unclear. Germline CDR1 SGDLS, CDR2 YYNGEE. The ends were cut back, 3 bases at V and 0 bases at J, with 13 bases in the middle. The CDR3 extends over 17 amino acids.

The chain uses TRBV2 and TRBJ1-3; D not resolved. The CDR3 covers 16 residues. Germline assignment: CDR1 SNHLY and CDR2 FYNNEI. The germline V and J ends were trimmed by 4 bases and 0 bases, with 13 bases remaining between them. The CDR3 DNA reads as TGTGCCAGCAGTGTGGGAAGTGTTATCTCTGGAAACACCATATATTTT. Translating it yields CASSVGSVISGNTIYF.